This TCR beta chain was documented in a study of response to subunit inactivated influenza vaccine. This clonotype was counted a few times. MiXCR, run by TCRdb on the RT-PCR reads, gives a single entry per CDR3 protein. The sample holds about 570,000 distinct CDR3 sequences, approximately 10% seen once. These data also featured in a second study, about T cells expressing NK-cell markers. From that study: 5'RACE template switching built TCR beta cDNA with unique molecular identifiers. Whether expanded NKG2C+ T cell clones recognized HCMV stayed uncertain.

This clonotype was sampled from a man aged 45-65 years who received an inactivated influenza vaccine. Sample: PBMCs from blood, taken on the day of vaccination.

This CDR3 reads CASSPSRQGYYQPQHF. The CDR3 nucleotides read TGTGCCAGCTCACCGTCGCGACAGGGATATTATCAGCCCCAGCATTTT. The chain has TRBV18 and TRBJ1-5, with 7 bases that match TRBD1. There are 16 residues in the CDR3. J gave up 5 bases and V 3 bases, and 10 bases lay outside the gene matches. Per the germline V gene, CDR1 is KGHSH and CDR2 is LQKENI.